This T cell receptor (beta chain) was profiled in a study of T-cell reconstitution after alpha-beta-depleted transplantation in children. Preparation of the TCRbeta library was carried out with unique molecular identifiers. TCRdb re-called the PCR reads through MiXCR, storing one row per CDR3 protein. This sample has around 800,000 distinct CDR3 sequences, with roughly 15% found just once. The V gene lost 6 bases and the J gene lost 6 bases, with 12 bases spanning the gap. CDR3 length: 13 residues. This clonotype was picked up many times. The target antigen is unknown. Overall study results and limits: Several hundred expanded graft clones reportedly supplied alpha-beta T cells about two months after transplant. Diversity and T-cell counts at one year after transplant derived mostly from new T cells.

Material: PBMCs, mostly from graft donor cells, obtained 360 days after TCRalphabeta/CD19-depleted stem cell transplant. The TCR originated in a male patient under 18 who had a stem cell transplant for acute lymphoblastic leukemia, so the T cells may come from the graft donor. This chain uses TRBV12-3 or TRBV12-4 with TRBJ2-1; D is ambiguous. This chain's CDR3 is CASSTLSTNEQFF. CDR3 nucleotides: TGTGCCAGCAGCACTTTATCGACCAATGAGCAGTTCTTC.